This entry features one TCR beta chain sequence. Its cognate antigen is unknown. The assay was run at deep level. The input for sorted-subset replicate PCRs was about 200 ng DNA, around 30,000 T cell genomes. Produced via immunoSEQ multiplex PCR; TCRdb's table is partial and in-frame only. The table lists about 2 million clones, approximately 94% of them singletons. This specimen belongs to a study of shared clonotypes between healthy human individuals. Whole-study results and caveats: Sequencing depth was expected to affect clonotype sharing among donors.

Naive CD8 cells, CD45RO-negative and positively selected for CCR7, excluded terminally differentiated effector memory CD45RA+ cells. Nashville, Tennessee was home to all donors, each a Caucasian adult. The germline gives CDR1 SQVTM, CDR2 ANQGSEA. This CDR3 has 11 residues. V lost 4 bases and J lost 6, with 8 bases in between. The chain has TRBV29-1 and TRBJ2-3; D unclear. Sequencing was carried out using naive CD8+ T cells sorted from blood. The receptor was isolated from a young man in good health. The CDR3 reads CSVVSEDTQYF. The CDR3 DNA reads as TGCAGCGTTGTATCCGAGGATACGCAGTATTTT.